What follows describes a single T cell receptor beta chain. The antigen is unknown. Germline and junction disagree at one end, which may indicate a read error. The CDR3 is 13 amino acids. cDNA libraries for TCR beta contained unique molecular identifiers. TCRdb used MiXCR to reprocess the PCR reads, holding one entry per CDR3 protein. The repertoire holds hundreds of thousands of distinct CDR3 sequences, with approximately 60% as singletons. The data were obtained in a study of post-analysis software for immune sequencing data. General study findings and limits: Five TRBV segments occurring more often in patients than controls included TRBV5-6, TRBV5-1 and TRBV20-1.

This sequence originates from a girl aged 2 to 9 with multiple sclerosis. This chain joins TRBV12-3 or TRBV12-4 and TRBJ1-4, with unresolved D. Sequencing was carried out using blood. Here the CDR3 DNA reads TGTACCAGCAGTCTCGACGAAGAGGAAAAACTGTTTTTT. Its translation: CTSSLDEEEKLFF.